This TCR beta chain derives from a study of spatial heterogeneity in lung cancer. Looking at the study overall: As counted in raw reads, each unique TCR and UMI combination appeared more than ten times on average. Overall study results and limits: There were more appearances of ubiquitous expanded tumor TCRs in blood at resection than at follow-up.

This clonotype was observed a handful of times. The antigen is undetermined. The germline V gene encodes CDR1 ENHRY and CDR2 SYGVKD. This CDR3 is built from 12 residues. Deletions cut 5 bases from V and 5 bases from J, with 9 bases between. Noted time point: sample taken at primary tumor resection. No cell sorting; template was whole RNA from tumor, lung tissue or PBMC. Every cDNA TCR molecule received its own unique molecular identifier. One entry per CDR3 protein, called by TCRdb with MiXCR from the 5' RACE reads. The data hold tens of thousands of distinct CDR3 sequences, with less than 15% observed a single time.

The specimen comprised PBMCs, sampled at surgery. The chain uses TRBV10-3 and TRBJ2-5, with D possibly being TRBD1 or TRBD2 (5 bases each). The source is a male donor with early-stage non-small cell lung cancer. CDR3: CAISRGGETQYF. The CDR3 DNA is TGTGCCATCAGTAGGGGCGGGGAGACCCAGTACTTC.